Presented here are 10 T cell receptor beta chains from one specimen sequenced in a study of blood T cell repertoires in COVID-19. This table comes from immunoSEQ multiplex PCR, and its TCRdb copy is limited to in-frame clones, with some not included. The sample comprises hundreds of thousands of clones, around 90% of which are singletons, and roughly 1.9% rests with the top ten. Sequenced sample: PBMCs or T cells enriched from blood (not recorded which). These receptors all stem from a woman younger than 30 with acute COVID-19.

The chain recombines TRBV7-9 with TRBJ2-7, with D tentatively TRBD2 (6 bases). CDR3 length: 11 residues. The V end lost 8 bases, the J end lost 5 bases, and 10 bases lay between the germline ends. From germline, CDR1 is SEHNR and CDR2 FQNEAQ (reference sequence). The CDR3, as DNA: TGTGCCAGCCCATCGGGGGACGAGCAGTACTTC. Translated: CASPSGDEQYF.

The J gene is TRBJ2-7, the V gene TRBV5-6; TRBD2 is a possible D gene (5 bases). CDR1 and CDR2 from the germline V gene are SGHDT and YYEEEE. CDR3 length equals 14 residues. Between the trimmed V and J ends, which lost 4 bases and 3 bases, there was a span of 14 bases. In DNA, the CDR3 is TGTGCCAGCAGCCCCCGGACTGCCTTCTACGAGCAGTACTTC. Its translation: CASSPRTAFYEQYF.

This chain connects TRBV4-3 to TRBJ2-7; 7 bases fit TRBD2. The CDR3 sequence is 14 residues long. Trimming cost V 3 bases and J 1 base; bases outside gene matches: 3. CDR1 and CDR2 (germline): LGHNA, YSLEER. Written as DNA, the CDR3 is TGCGCCAGCAGCCAGGGCGGGAGTTCCTACGAGCAGTACTTC. Protein product: CASSQGGSSYEQYF.

Comments on this clone: The same CDR3 is also encoded by other DNA sequences in this sample. This chain joins TRBV6-5 and TRBJ2-7, with a tentative D call TRBD2 (5 bases). Germline-derived CDR1 and CDR2 are MNHEY and SVGAGI. CDR3 length equals 12 residues. Trimming removed 1 base from V and 6 bases from J, with 7 bases in between. CDR3 sequence: CASSYLGAEQYF. CDR3 coding DNA: TGTGCCAGCAGTTACTTGGGAGCCGAGCAGTACTTC.

This chain joins TRBV6-4 and TRBJ2-1; possible D gene TRBD2, 5 bases. The V end was cut by 5 bases, the J end by 1 base, with 12 bases between. CDR1 is MRHNA, CDR2 SNTAGT, per germline. The CDR3 loop spans 15 amino acids. The CDR3 region is CASSSSGSSYNEQFF. CDR3 DNA: TGTGCCAGCAGTTCGAGCGGTTCATCCTACAATGAGCAGTTCTTC.

The chain uses TRBV30 and TRBJ2-7; 10 positions agree with TRBD2. Germline trimming cut 1 base from V and 6 bases from J; bases unmatched to any gene: 6. CDR1 and CDR2 (germline): GTSNPN, SVGIG (reference sequence). The CDR3 sequence is 14 residues long. The CDR3 coding sequence is TGTGCCTGGAGTGGGCTAGCGGGAGCGCGCGAGCAGTACTTC. Residues: CAWSGLAGAREQYF.

The chain employs TRBV5-6 and TRBJ1-6; D possibly corresponds to TRBD1 (5 bases). Germline V gives CDR1 SGHDT, CDR2 YYEEEE. The CDR3 contains 13 residues. The V end was cut by 0 bases, the J end by 9 bases, with 7 bases between. The CDR3 DNA reads as TGTGCCAGCAGCTTGGAGGGGTTTTCACCCCTCCACTTT. Translated, it gives CASSLEGFSPLHF.

The genes are TRBV11-1 and TRBJ2-3; 11 bases are shared with TRBD2. V lost 0 bases and J lost 1; bases outside the gene matches: 9. This CDR3 is built from 19 residues. Germline CDR1 and CDR2: SGHAT and FQDESV (reference sequence). The DNA of the CDR3 is TGTGCCAGCAGCTTAGCAAGGCTAGCGGGGGGCAGGCGCACAGATACGCAGTATTTT. Its translation: CASSLARLAGGRRTDTQYF.

The chain links TRBV27 to TRBJ2-3; D might be TRBD2 (6 bases). The germline V and J ends were trimmed by 2 bases and 5 bases, with 11 bases remaining between them. Germline V gene lookup returns CDR1 MNHEY and CDR2 SMNVEV (reference sequence). This CDR3 is 14 amino acids long. The CDR3, as DNA: TGTGCCAGCAGTTTAGGGACTCCCAAAGATACGCAGTATTTT. Amino acids: CASSLGTPKDTQYF.

The chain recombines TRBV18 with TRBJ2-2; D is possibly TRBD1 (6 bases). The CDR3 has 16 amino acids. V was pared by 1 base and J by 0 bases, with 9 bases between. Germline CDR1 is KGHSH and CDR2 is LQKENI. DNA of the CDR3: TGTGCCAGCTCACCACGGCAGGGGACGAACACCGGGGAGCTGTTTTTT. This gives the protein CASSPRQGTNTGELFF. Based on the CDR3 plus reference TRBV18 and TRBJ2-2, the full variable domain is NAGVMQNPRHLVRRRGQEARLRCSPMKGHSHVYWYRQLPEEGLKFMVYLQKENIIDESGMPKERFSAEFPKEGPSILRIQQVVRGDSAAYFCASSPRQGTNTGELFFGEGSRLTVL.